Listed here are 20 T cell receptor beta chains from one sample, sequenced in a study of T cells in Graves' hyperthyroidism and ophthalmopathy. TCR beta CDR3 regions were amplified from RNA. The HTBI primer set served for first-round RT-PCR of the TCR CDR3. TCRdb reprocessed the multiplex PCR reads with MiXCR, giving one entry per CDR3 protein. Of 280,000 or so distinct CDR3 sequences listed, less than 30% were seen once; the top ten hold over 25%. Sample: blood. All receptors derive from a man aged 40-55 years with Graves' hyperthyroidism that later progressed to Graves' ophthalmopathy.

The genes are TRBV24-1 and TRBJ1-2, with D possibly matching TRBD1 (5 bases). CDR1 and CDR2 from the germline V gene are KGHDR and SFDVKD. V lost 3 bases, J lost 5 bases, and 21 bases lay in between. The CDR3 is 17 residues long. The CDR3 DNA sequence: TGTGCCACCAGTGATCGTAACTTCCCGGACACCCGGTATGGCTACACCTTC. Translation gives CATSDRNFPDTRYGYTF.

This clonotype has ten or more counts. This rearrangement joins TRBV24-1 to TRBJ1-2, with 9 bases lining up with TRBD1. The CDR3 runs 16 residues. V lost 9 bases to trimming and J lost 6 bases; unmatched junction nucleotides: 16. Per germline, CDR1 KGHDR and CDR2 SFDVKD. The CDR3 bases are TGTGCCACCTTTGGACAGGGGAGTGGGGGTCGTCATGGCTACACCTTC. Translating it yields CATFGQGSGGRHGYTF.

Many counts were recorded for this clonotype. V is TRBV2 and J is TRBJ2-2; 10 positions agree with TRBD2. V lost 1 base and J lost 6; bases outside the gene matches: 8. Looked up from germline, CDR1 is SNHLY and CDR2 is FYNNEI. This CDR3 spans 17 amino acids. CDR3 nucleotides: TGTGCCAGCAGTGAAGACCCCGGGACTAGCGTTCCCGGGGAGCTGTTTTTT. This translates into CASSEDPGTSVPGELFF.

This clonotype occurred many times. This chain links TRBV24-1 with TRBJ2-7; tentatively, D is TRBD1 or TRBD2 (5 bases each). Germline lookup yields CDR1 KGHDR and CDR2 SFDVKD. This CDR3 contains 14 residues. V lost 3 bases to trimming and J lost 5 bases, with 13 bases between them. The CDR3 sequence: CATSDPGRRDEQYF. The CDR3 coding sequence is TGTGCCACCAGTGATCCGGGACGTAGGGACGAGCAGTACTTC.

CDR3 bases: TGTGCCAGCAGTTACTCTCCCAGTCTGAGCGGCTACACCTTC. This sequence encodes CASSYSPSLSGYTF. This sequence joins TRBV6-5 and TRBJ1-2, with unresolved D. This CDR3 has 14 amino acids. V was cut by 0 bases and J by 8 bases, with 13 bases left in between. The germline V gene has CDR1 MNHEY and CDR2 SVGAGI.

This clonotype was detected many times. This chain connects TRBV5-1 to TRBJ2-7; the D gene could be TRBD1 or TRBD2 (5 bases each). Trimming stripped 0 bases from V and 0 bases from J, with 19 bases between. CDR1 and CDR2 from the germline V gene are SGHRS and YFSETQ. The CDR3 loop spans 18 amino acids. CDR3 DNA: TGCGCCAGCAGCTTGGCCTGGGTCGGTTCGGGGCGCTCCTACGAGCAGTACTTC. This sequence encodes CASSLAWVGSGRSYEQYF.

With respect to this clonotype: A much larger clone is a single base away; this may be a read error. This rearrangement joins TRBV5-1 to TRBJ1-2; D gene uncertain. The V gene lost 9 bases and the J gene lost 6 bases, with 21 bases spanning the gap. The CDR3 loop spans 14 amino acids. Germline values: CDR1 SGHRS, CDR2 YFSETQ. This chain's CDR3 is CANSYSSQTDGYTF. The CDR3 coding sequence is TGCGCCAACAGTTACTCCTCGCAAACCGATGGCTACACCTTC.

This clonotype was seen a few times. The rearrangement joins TRBV12-3 or TRBV12-4 to TRBJ2-5, with D perhaps matching TRBD2 (5 bases). The CDR3 has 13 residues. V lost 5 bases and J lost 7, with 14 bases in between. The CDR3 DNA sequence: TGTGCCAGCAGTGCATGGACTGGTGGGACCCAGTACTTC. Translated: CASSAWTGGTQYF.

This clonotype was recorded at least ten times. The rearrangement joins TRBV27 to TRBJ1-2, with TRBD1 as a possible D gene (6 bases). Germline values: CDR1 MNHEY, CDR2 SMNVEV (reference sequence). The CDR3 has 13 amino acids. V was pared by 5 bases and J by 6 bases, with 13 bases between. The CDR3 sequence: CASSTGNAHGYTF. The CDR3, as DNA: TGTGCCAGCAGTACAGGGAACGCGCATGGCTACACCTTC.

In its sample, this clonotype was seen many times. V and J are TRBV29-1 and TRBJ2-7; D possibly matches TRBD1 or TRBD2 (5 bases each). CDR3 length: 12 residues. CDR1 is SQVTM, CDR2 ANQGSEA, per germline. V was shortened by 4 bases and J by 5 bases, with 12 bases between the two germline ends. The CDR3 spells CSVVPGTHEQYF. In nucleotides, the CDR3 is TGCAGCGTTGTACCGGGGACCCACGAGCAGTACTTC.

As to this clonotype: An end of the junction does not agree with germline; a read error may underlie this. The chain employs TRBV6-2 or TRBV6-3 and TRBJ1-1; D not resolved. The CDR3 is 11 amino acids. Germline CDR1 and CDR2: MNHEY and SVGEGT. This CDR3 is CASSYSERQWF. The CDR3 DNA reads TGTGCCAGCAGTTACTCAGAGCGTCAGTGGTTT.

This clonotype was detected ten times or more. The chain is built from TRBV19 and TRBJ2-7; D might be TRBD2 (5 bases). CDR1 and CDR2 from the germline V gene are LNHDA and SQIVND (reference sequence). The CDR3 contains 14 residues. V was trimmed by 5 bases and J by 2 bases, leaving 13 bases between them. The CDR3 loop is CASSFRTGAYEQYF. The CDR3 DNA is TGTGCCAGTAGTTTCCGGACTGGAGCCTACGAGCAGTACTTC. Supplemented by reference TRBV19 and TRBJ2-7, the full variable domain reads DGGITQSPKYLFRKEGQNVTLSCEQNLNHDAMYWYRQDPGQGLRLIYYSQIVNDFQKGDIAEGYSVSREKKESFPLTVTSAQKNPTAFYLCASSFRTGAYEQYFGPGTRLTVT.

This clonotype was found many times. The CDR3 reads CSAREWGDSRRNTEAFF. DNA for the CDR3: TGCAGTGCTAGAGAGTGGGGGGACAGCCGGAGGAACACTGAAGCTTTCTTT. The V call is TRBV20-1, the J call TRBJ1-1; TRBD1 agrees at 7 bases. J lost 1 base, V lost 0 bases, and 11 bases had no gene match. The CDR3 contains 17 residues. Germline V gene lookup returns CDR1 DFQATT and CDR2 SNEGSKA (reference sequence).

This clonotype was observed at least ten times. The gene calls are TRBV6-5 and TRBJ1-1; 7 nucleotides line up with TRBD1. The J segment lost 4 bases and the V segment lost 5 bases, leaving 4 bases of the junction unmatched. CDR3 length: 13 amino acids. Looked up from germline, CDR1 is MNHEY and CDR2 is SVGAGI. CDR3 nucleotides: TGTGCCAGCAGTACCCCAGGGGGCACTGAAGCTTTCTTT. Amino acid sequence: CASSTPGGTEAFF.

This clonotype was seen repeatedly, ten times or more. The CDR3 is CASSSGIGFPGGTEAFF. The CDR3 DNA is TGTGCCAGCAGCTCAGGGATAGGGTTCCCGGGGGGCACTGAAGCTTTCTTT. This sequence joins TRBV11-2 and TRBJ1-1, with D possibly TRBD1 on 5 matching bases. Trimming pared 4 bases from V and 4 bases from J, leaving 22 bases between. Germline V gives CDR1 SGHAT, CDR2 FQNNGV. The CDR3 spans 17 residues.

This clonotype was seen ten or more times. This clone may be a read error of a much larger clone one base away. The rearrangement uses TRBV12-5 and TRBJ1-5; 10 bases fit TRBD1. The CDR3 is 16 amino acids. Germline assignment: CDR1 LGHNT and CDR2 FRNRAP. In DNA, the CDR3 is TGTGCTAATGGTATCGGGACAGGGGTGCGCAATCAGCCCCAGCATTTT. Protein sequence: CANGIGTGVRNQPQHF.

This clonotype was recorded many times. The V and J genes are TRBV20-1 and TRBJ2-7, with unresolved D. This CDR3 spans 11 amino acids. The ends were cut back, 6 bases at V and 5 bases at J, with 11 bases in the middle. The germline CDR1 and CDR2 sequences are DFQATT and SNEGSKA (reference sequence). CDR3 amino acids: CSAGSLDEQYF. In DNA, the CDR3 is TGCAGTGCCGGGTCGCTCGACGAGCAGTACTTC.

The chain recombines TRBV6-1 with TRBJ2-7, with D possibly being TRBD2 (6 bases). Trimming left V 6 bases short and J 2 bases short, with 11 bases between. The V gene's germline CDR1 is MNHNS and CDR2 SASEGT. This CDR3 has 13 residues. CDR3 loop: CASSDSGTYEQYF. CDR3 DNA sequence: TGTGCCAGCAGCGATAGCGGAACCTACGAGCAGTACTTC.

This chain joins TRBV19 and TRBJ2-5, with D possibly being TRBD1 or TRBD2 (5 bases each). CDR3 length: 15 residues. V was shortened by 3 bases and J by 7 bases, with 18 bases between the two germline ends. The germline V gene encodes CDR1 LNHDA and CDR2 SQIVND (reference sequence). This chain's CDR3 is CASSMGTGMAWTQYF. The CDR3 DNA reads as TGTGCCAGTAGTATGGGGACGGGGATGGCTTGGACCCAGTACTTC.

The chain couples TRBV6-2 or TRBV6-3 to TRBJ1-5; TRBD1 matches at 7 bases. CDR1 and CDR2 from the germline V gene are MNHEY and SVGEGT. There are 14 residues in the CDR3. After removal of 5 bases from V and 4 bases from J, the junction contained 5 bases not matched to a gene. The CDR3 DNA follows: TGTGCCAGCAGTAAACCAGGGGGGAATCAGCCCCAGCATTTT. This translates into CASSKPGGNQPQHF.